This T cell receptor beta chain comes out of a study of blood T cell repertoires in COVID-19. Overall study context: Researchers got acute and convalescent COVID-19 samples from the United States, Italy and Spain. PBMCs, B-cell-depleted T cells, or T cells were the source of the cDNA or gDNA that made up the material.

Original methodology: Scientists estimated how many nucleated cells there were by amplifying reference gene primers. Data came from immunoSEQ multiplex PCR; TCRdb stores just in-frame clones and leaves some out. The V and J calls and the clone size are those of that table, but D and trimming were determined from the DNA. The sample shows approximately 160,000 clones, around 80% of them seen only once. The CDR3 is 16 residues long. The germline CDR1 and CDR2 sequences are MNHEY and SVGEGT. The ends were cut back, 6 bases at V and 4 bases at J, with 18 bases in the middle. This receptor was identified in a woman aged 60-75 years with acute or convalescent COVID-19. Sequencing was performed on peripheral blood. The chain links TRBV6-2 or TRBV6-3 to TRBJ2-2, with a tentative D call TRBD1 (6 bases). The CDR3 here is CASSPLHGQFTGELFF. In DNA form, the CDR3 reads TGTGCCAGCAGCCCTCTTCATGGACAGTTCACCGGGGAGCTGTTTTTT.